This T cell receptor (beta chain) was sequenced in a study of blood T cells in healthy people across ages. Findings of the study overall: Both naive CD4+ cell counts and diversity were greater in long-lived donors than in aged donors. Per-million-T-cell TCR beta diversity fell roughly linearly with age.

RNA extraction gave at least 5 micrograms of total RNA per sample. Germline V gene data show CDR1 as SGHAT and CDR2 as FQDESV (reference sequence). The length of the CDR3 is 14 residues. Trimming cost V 1 base and J 2 bases, with 9 bases left between them. PCR was performed a second time for 7 to 11 cycles using a sample-barcoded 5' primer and a J-beta primer mix. CDR3-containing paired-end reads numbering at least 2.5 million came from each sample. MiXCR, applied by TCRdb to the 5' RACE reads, yields one record per CDR3 protein. The sample includes approximately 1.5 million distinct CDR3 sequences, approximately 32% seen only once; the top ten take approximately 11%. Points on this clonotype: Its antigen is undetermined.

V and J are TRBV11-1 and TRBJ2-7, with TRBD2 as a possible D gene (5 bases). Sample: blood. This TCR was recovered from a woman in her 30s in good health. The CDR3 sequence is CASSLDMEAYEQYF. The CDR3 DNA reads as TGTGCCAGCAGCTTAGATATGGAGGCCTACGAGCAGTACTTC.